The next 10 T cell receptor beta chains were all read from a single sample in a study of T cells in Graves' hyperthyroidism and ophthalmopathy. TCR beta CDR3 regions were amplified from RNA transcripts. When the TCR CDR3 underwent first-round RT-PCR, the HTBI primer set was used. MiXCR, run by TCRdb on the multiplex PCR reads, gives a single entry per CDR3 protein. The sample carries some 620,000 distinct CDR3 sequences, around 15% recorded once. Sample: blood. The receptors here all came from a woman in her twenties or thirties with Graves' hyperthyroidism.

This clonotype came up a few times. The chain has TRBV6-1 and TRBJ2-7; 8 positions agree with TRBD2. J gave up 1 base and V 5 bases, and 10 bases lay outside the gene matches. Germline CDR1 reads MNHNS; CDR2 reads SASEGT. This CDR3 comprises 16 residues. CDR3 sequence (DNA): TGTGCCAGCAGTCAACAGGGACTAGGTATGTCCTACGAGCAGTACTTC. It specifies CASSQQGLGMSYEQYF.

At least ten counts were recorded for this clonotype. The J gene is TRBJ1-1, the V gene TRBV28, with TRBD1 matching over 7 bases. CDR1 is MDHEN and CDR2 is SYDVKM in the germline V gene. V shed 8 bases and J 3 bases; nucleotides not matched to a gene: 9. CDR3 length: 14 residues. The CDR3 nucleotides read TGTGCCAGCGTTCTAGACAGGGTTGACACTGAAGCTTTCTTT. The encoded protein is CASVLDRVDTEAFF.

This clonotype was seen a few times. The V call is TRBV7-8, the J call TRBJ1-2; 7 bases align to TRBD1. The CDR3 contains 14 residues. The trim removed 5 bases at V and 4 bases at J, leaving 7 bases unmatched. The germline V gene encodes CDR1 SGHVS and CDR2 FQNEAQ. The CDR3 bases are TGTGCCAGCAGCCGTTCTCGGGACAGCTATGGCTACACCTTC. This encodes CASSRSRDSYGYTF. Complete variable domain (other parts from reference TRBV7-8 and TRBJ1-2): GAGVSQSPRYKVAKRGQDVALRCDPISGHVSLFWYQQALGQGPEFLTYFQNEAQLDKSGLPSDRFFAERPEGSVSTLKIQRTQQEDSAVYLCASSRSRDSYGYTFGSGTRLTVV.

This clonotype appeared many times. The chain uses TRBV12-3 or TRBV12-4 and TRBJ1-1, with 7 bases lining up with TRBD1. V trimming: 4 bases; J trimming: 4 bases; junction bases outside the gene matches: 0. The CDR3 covers 12 residues. The CDR3 spells CASSWDSTEAFF. In DNA form, the CDR3 reads TGTGCCAGCAGTTGGGACAGCACTGAAGCTTTCTTT.

J is TRBJ2-7 and V is TRBV5-5; D might be TRBD1 or TRBD2, each matching 5 bases. The V end lost 5 bases, the J end lost 7 bases, and 16 bases lay between the germline ends. The CDR3 has 13 residues. Germline assignment: CDR1 SGHKS and CDR2 YYEKEE (reference sequence). The CDR3 nucleotides are TGTGCCAGCAGGCGGGTAGGGGAAAGGGAGCAGTACTTC. As protein: CASRRVGEREQYF.

This chain uses TRBV12-5 with TRBJ2-7; 10 positions agree with TRBD1. CDR3 length equals 17 residues. V shed 0 bases, J shed 3 bases, and the junction held 8 bases outside the gene matches. Germline CDR1 reads LGHNT; CDR2 reads FRNRAP. This CDR3 is CASGLVIRRDRGYEQYF. Written as DNA, the CDR3 is TGTGCTAGTGGTTTGGTAATCAGACGGGACAGGGGCTACGAGCAGTACTTC. Full variable domain (rest looked up from reference TRBV12-5 and TRBJ2-7): DARVTQTPRHKVTEMGQEVTMRCQPILGHNTVFWYRQTMMQGLELLAYFRNRAPLDDSGMPKDRFSAEMPDATLATLKIQPSEPRDSAVYFCASGLVIRRDRGYEQYFGPGTRLTVT.

At least ten counts were recorded for this clonotype. The V call is TRBV19, the J call TRBJ2-1; D is unclear. Germline values: CDR1 LNHDA, CDR2 SQIVND (reference sequence). Trimming cost V 1 base and J 8 bases, with 9 bases left between them. The CDR3 is made up of 13 amino acids. CDR3 bases: TGTGCCAGTAGTATAGCTAGAAATGATGAGCAGTTCTTC. Its translation: CASSIARNDEQFF.

This clonotype was detected ten times or more. The V and J genes are TRBV2 and TRBJ2-3, with a weak D call TRBD2 (6 bases). The CDR3 covers 15 residues. V shed 1 base and J shed 2 bases, with 10 bases lying between them. Germline V gene lookup returns CDR1 SNHLY and CDR2 FYNNEI. The CDR3 is CASSEGRGPTDTQYF. The DNA for the CDR3 is TGTGCCAGCAGTGAAGGGAGGGGCCCCACAGATACGCAGTATTTT.

This rearrangement joins TRBV4-1 to TRBJ1-1; weak D call: TRBD1 (5 bases). The CDR3 sequence is 14 residues long. Germline V gene data show CDR1 as MGHRA and CDR2 as YSYEKL. The germline V and J ends were trimmed by 10 bases and 5 bases, with 20 bases remaining between them. CDR3 protein: CANRSGTLRTEAFF. CDR3 nucleotides: TGCGCCAACCGTAGCGGGACCCTGAGGACTGAAGCTTTCTTT.

The rearrangement links TRBV6-1 to TRBJ1-1, with a weak D call TRBD1 (6 bases). CDR3 length equals 12 residues. Germline CDR1 and CDR2: MNHNS and SASEGT. V lost 3 bases and J 8 bases, leaving 10 bases between the germline ends. The CDR3 reads CASSDLGGEAFF. Written as DNA, the CDR3 is TGTGCCAGCAGTGACCTAGGGGGAGAAGCTTTCTTT.